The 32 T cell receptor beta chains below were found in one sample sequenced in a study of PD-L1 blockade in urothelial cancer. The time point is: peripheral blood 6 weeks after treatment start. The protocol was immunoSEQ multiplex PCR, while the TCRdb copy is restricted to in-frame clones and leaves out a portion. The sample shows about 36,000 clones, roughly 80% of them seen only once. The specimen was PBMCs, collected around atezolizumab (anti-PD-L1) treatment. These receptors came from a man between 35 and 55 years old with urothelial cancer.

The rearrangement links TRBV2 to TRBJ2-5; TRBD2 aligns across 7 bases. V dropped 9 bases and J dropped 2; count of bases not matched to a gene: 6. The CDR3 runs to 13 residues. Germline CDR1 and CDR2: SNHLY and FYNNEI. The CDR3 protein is CAREQGGQETQYF. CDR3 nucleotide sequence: TGTGCCAGGGAGCAGGGAGGGCAAGAGACCCAGTACTTC.

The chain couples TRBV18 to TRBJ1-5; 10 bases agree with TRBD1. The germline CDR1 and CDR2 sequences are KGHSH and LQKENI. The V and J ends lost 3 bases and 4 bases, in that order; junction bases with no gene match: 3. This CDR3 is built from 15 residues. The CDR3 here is CASSPGQGRNQPQHF. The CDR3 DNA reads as TGTGCCAGCTCACCGGGACAGGGGAGGAATCAGCCCCAGCATTTT.

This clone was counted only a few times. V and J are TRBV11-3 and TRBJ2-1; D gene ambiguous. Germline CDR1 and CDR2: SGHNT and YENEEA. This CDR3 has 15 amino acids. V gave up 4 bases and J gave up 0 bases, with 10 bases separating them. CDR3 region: CASSSDLSSYNEQFF. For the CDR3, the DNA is TGTGCCAGCAGCTCCGACTTGAGCTCCTACAATGAGCAGTTCTTC.

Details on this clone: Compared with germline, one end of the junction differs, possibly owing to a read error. The CDR3 loop is CASSTGTGNPGELFF. The CDR3 DNA reads TGTGCCAGCAGCACCGGGACAGGGAACCCCGGGGAGCTGTTTTTT. The gene calls are TRBV5-4 and TRBJ2-2, with TRBD1 matching over 9 bases. The CDR3 is 15 residues long. Per germline, CDR1 SGHNT and CDR2 YYREEE (reference sequence).

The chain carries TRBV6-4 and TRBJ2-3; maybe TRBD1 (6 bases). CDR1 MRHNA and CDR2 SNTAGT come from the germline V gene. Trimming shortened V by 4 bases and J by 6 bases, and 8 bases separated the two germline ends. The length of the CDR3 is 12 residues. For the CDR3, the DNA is TGTGCCAGCAGTGCTACAGGGGATACGCAGTATTTT. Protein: CASSATGDTQYF.

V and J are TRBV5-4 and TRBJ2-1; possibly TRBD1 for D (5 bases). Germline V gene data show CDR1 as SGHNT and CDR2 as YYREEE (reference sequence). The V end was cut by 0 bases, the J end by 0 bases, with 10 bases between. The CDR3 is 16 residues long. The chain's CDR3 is CASSLAGQSSYNEQFF. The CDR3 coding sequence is TGTGCCAGCAGCTTGGCCGGACAAAGCTCCTACAATGAGCAGTTCTTC.

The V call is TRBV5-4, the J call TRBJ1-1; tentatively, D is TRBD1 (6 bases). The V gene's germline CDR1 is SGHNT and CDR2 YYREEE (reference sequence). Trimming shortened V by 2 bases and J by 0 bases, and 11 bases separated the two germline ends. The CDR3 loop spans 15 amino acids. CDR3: CASSFTTGLNTEAFF. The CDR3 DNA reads TGTGCCAGCAGCTTCACGACAGGCTTGAACACTGAAGCTTTCTTT.

In nucleotides, the CDR3 is TGTGCCAGCAGTCCTCTTTCCGGGGTTCCCTACGAGCAGTACTTC. Protein sequence: CASSPLSGVPYEQYF. The chain is built from TRBV27 and TRBJ2-7, with D tentatively TRBD2 (5 bases). The CDR3 has 15 residues. Trimming took off 5 bases at V and 2 bases at J, with 16 bases between the two ends. CDR1 is MNHEY and CDR2 is SMNVEV in the germline V gene (reference sequence).

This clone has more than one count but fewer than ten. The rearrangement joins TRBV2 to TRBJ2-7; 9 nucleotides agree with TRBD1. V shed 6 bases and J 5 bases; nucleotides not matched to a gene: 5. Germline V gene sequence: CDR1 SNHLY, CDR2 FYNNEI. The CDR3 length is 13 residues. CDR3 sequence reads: CASRTGGVDEQYF. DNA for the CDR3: TGTGCCAGCAGAACAGGGGGCGTCGACGAGCAGTACTTC.

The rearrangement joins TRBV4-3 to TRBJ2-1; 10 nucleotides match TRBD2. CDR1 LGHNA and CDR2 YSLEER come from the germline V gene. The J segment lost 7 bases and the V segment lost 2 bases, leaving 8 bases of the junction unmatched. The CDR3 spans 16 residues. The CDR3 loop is CASSQFGTSGDNEQFF. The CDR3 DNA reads TGCGCCAGCAGCCAATTTGGAACTAGCGGGGATAATGAGCAGTTCTTC.

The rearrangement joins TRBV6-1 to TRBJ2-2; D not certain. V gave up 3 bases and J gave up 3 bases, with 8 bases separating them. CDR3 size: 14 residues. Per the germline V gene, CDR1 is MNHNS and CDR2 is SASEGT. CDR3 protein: CASSESVDTGELFF. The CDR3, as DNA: TGTGCCAGCAGTGAGTCGGTCGACACCGGGGAGCTGTTTTTT.

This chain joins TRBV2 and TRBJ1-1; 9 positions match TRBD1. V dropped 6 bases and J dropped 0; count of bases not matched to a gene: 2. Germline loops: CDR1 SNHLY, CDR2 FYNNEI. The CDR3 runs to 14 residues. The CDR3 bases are TGTGCCAGCAGGAGGGACAGGGTGAACACTGAAGCTTTCTTT. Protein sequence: CASRRDRVNTEAFF.

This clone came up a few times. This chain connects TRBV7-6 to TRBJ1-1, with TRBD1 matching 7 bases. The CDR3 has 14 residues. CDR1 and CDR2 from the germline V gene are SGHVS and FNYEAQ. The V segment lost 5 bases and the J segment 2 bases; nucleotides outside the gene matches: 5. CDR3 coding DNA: TGTGCCAGCAGCCCCTCAGGGGGTAACACTGAAGCTTTCTTT. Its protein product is CASSPSGGNTEAFF.

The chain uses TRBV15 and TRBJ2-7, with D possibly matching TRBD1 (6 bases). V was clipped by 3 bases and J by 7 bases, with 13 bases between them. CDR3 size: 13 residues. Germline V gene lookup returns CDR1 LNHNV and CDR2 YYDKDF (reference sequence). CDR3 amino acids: CATSSTGLGEQYF. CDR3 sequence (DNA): TGTGCCACCAGCAGCACAGGGTTGGGGGAGCAGTACTTC. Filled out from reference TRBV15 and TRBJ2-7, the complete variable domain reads DAMVIQNPRYQVTQFGKPVTLSCSQTLNHNVMYWYQQKSSQAPKLLFHYYDKDFNNEADTPDNFQSRRPNTSFCFLDIRSPGLGDTAMYLCATSSTGLGEQYFGPGTRLTVT.

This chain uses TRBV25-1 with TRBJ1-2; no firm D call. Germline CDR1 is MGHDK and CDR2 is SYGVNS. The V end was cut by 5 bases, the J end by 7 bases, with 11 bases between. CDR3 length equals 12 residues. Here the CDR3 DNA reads TGTGCCAGCAGTTCCGTGAGAGGTGGCTACACCTTC. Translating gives CASSSVRGGYTF.

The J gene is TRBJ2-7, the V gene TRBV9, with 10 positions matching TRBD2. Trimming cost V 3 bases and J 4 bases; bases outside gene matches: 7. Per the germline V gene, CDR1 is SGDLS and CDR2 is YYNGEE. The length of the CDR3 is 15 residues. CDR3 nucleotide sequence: TGTGCCAGCAGCGCCCTAGCGGGAGCCCGGTACGAGCAGTACTTC. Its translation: CASSALAGARYEQYF.

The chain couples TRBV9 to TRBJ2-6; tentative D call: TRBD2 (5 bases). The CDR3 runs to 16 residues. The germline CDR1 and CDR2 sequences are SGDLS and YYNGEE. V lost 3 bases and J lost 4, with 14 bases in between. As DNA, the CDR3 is TGTGCCAGCAGCGGCTCCGCGGGCTCGGGGGCCAACGTCCTGACTTTC. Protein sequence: CASSGSAGSGANVLTF.

The CDR3 nucleotides are TGCAGTTCCGGGGGGGCAAATGAGCAGTTCTTC. It codes for CSSGGANEQFF. The chain combines TRBV20-1 with TRBJ2-1; 8 bases are a match to TRBD2. Germline lookup yields CDR1 DFQATT and CDR2 SNEGSKA (reference sequence). This CDR3 region has 11 residues. Trimming removed 8 bases from V and 7 bases from J; junction bases left unmatched: 4.

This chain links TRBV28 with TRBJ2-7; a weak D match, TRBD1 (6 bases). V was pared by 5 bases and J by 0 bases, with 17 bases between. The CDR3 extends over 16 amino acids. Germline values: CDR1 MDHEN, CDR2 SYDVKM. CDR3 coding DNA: TGTGCCAGCAGTGGCTTGGGTGCAGGGGCCTCCTACGAGCAGTACTTC. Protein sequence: CASSGLGAGASYEQYF. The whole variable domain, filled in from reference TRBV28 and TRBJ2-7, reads DVKVTQSSRYLVKRTGEKVFLECVQDMDHENMFWYRQDPGLGLRLIYFSYDVKMKEKGDIPEGYSVSREKKERFSLILESASTNQTSMYLCASSGLGAGASYEQYFGPGTRLTVT.

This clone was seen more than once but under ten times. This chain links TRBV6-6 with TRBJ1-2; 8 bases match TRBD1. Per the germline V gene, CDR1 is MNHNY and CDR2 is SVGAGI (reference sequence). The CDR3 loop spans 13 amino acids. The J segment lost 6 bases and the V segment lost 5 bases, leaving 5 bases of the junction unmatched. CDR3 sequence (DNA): TGTGCCAGCAGTCTGCAGGGGGCGGATGGCTACACCTTC. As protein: CASSLQGADGYTF.

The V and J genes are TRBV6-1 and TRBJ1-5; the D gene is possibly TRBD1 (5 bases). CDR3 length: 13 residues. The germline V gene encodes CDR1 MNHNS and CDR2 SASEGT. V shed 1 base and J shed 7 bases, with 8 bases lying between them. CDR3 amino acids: CASSEVAGQPQHF. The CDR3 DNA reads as TGTGCCAGCAGTGAAGTTGCAGGGCAGCCCCAGCATTTT.

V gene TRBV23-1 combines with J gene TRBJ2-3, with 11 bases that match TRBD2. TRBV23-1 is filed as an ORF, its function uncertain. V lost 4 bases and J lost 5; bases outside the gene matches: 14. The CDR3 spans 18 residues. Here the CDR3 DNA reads TGCGCCAGCAGTCGAGTACCGGGACTAGCGGACTTCATAGATACGCAGTATTTT. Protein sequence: CASSRVPGLADFIDTQYF.

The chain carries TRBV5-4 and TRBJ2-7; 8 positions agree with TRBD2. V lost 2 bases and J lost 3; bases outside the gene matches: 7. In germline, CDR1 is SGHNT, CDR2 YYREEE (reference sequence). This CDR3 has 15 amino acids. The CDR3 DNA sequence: TGTGCCAGCAGCTTAGGCGGGAGGAGCGTCTACGAGCAGTACTTC. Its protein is CASSLGGRSVYEQYF.

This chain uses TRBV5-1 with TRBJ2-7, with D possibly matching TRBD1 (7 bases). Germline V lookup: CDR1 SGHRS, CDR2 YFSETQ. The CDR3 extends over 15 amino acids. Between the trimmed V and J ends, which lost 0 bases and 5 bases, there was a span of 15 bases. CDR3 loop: CASSLGGGGAHEQYF. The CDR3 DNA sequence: TGCGCCAGCAGCTTGGGTGGAGGGGGCGCGCACGAGCAGTACTTC.

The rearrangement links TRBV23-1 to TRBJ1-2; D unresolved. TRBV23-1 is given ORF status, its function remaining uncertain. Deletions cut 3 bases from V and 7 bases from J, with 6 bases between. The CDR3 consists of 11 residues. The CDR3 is CASSHRCGYTF. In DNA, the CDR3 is TGCGCCAGCAGTCACCGGTGTGGCTACACCTTC.

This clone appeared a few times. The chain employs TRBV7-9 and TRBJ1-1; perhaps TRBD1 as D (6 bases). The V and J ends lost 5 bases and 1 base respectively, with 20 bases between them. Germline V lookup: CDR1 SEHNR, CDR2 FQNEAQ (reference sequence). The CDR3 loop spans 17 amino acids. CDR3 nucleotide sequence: TGTGCCAGCAGCCCGGCGGGGGCAGGGCTTTCGAACACTGAAGCTTTCTTT. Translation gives CASSPAGAGLSNTEAFF. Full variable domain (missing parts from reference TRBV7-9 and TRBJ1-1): DTGVSQNPRHKITKRGQNVTFRCDPISEHNRLYWYRQTLGQGPEFLTYFQNEAQLEKSRLLSDRFSAERPKGSFSTLEIQRTEQGDSAMYLCASSPAGAGLSNTEAFFGQGTRLTVV.

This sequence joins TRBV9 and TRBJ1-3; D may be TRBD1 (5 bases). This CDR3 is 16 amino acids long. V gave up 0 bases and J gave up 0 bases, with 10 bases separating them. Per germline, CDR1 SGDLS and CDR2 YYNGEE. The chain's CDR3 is CASSVEAGVSGNTIYF. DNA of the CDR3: TGTGCCAGCAGCGTAGAGGCGGGGGTCTCTGGAAACACCATATATTTT. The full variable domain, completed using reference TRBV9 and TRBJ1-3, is DSGVTQTPKHLITATGQRVTLRCSPRSGDLSVYWYQQSLDQGLQFLIQYYNGEERAKGNILERFSAQQFPDLHSELNLSSLELGDSALYFCASSVEAGVSGNTIYFGEGSWLTVV.

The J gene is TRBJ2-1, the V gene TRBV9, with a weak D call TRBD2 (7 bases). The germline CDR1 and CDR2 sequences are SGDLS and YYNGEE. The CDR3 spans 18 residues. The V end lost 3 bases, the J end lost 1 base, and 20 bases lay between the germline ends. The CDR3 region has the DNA TGTGCCAGCAGCGGCCCTGGGTGGGGGCGGGAGTCCTACAATGAGCAGTTCTTC. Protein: CASSGPGWGRESYNEQFF.

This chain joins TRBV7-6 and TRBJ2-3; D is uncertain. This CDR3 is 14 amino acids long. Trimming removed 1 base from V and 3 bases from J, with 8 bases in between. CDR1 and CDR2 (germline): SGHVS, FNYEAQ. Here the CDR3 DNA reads TGTGCCAGCAGCTTAGTTTCACGGACAGATACGCAGTATTTT. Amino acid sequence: CASSLVSRTDTQYF.

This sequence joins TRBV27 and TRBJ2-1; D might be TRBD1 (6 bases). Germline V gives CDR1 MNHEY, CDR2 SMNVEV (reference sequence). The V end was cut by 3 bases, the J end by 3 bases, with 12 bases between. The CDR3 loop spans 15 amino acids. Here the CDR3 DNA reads TGTGCCAGCAGTTTTCTACAGGGCAGCTACAATGAGCAGTTCTTC. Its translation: CASSFLQGSYNEQFF.

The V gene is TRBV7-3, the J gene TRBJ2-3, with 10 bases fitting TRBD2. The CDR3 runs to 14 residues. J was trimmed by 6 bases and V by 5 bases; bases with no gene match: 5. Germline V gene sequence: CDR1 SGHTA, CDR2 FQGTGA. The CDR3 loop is CASSPGLAADTQYF. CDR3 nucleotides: TGTGCCAGCAGCCCCGGACTAGCGGCGGATACGCAGTATTTT.

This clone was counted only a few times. CDR3 in DNA: TGTGCCAGCAGTTTAGAAGGGAGGGGCAATCAGCCCCAGCATTTT. It specifies CASSLEGRGNQPQHF. V usage is TRBV28 and J usage is TRBJ1-5; D unresolved. With 2 bases removed from V and 2 bases from J, the gap between germline ends came to 10 bases. Germline CDR1 reads MDHEN; CDR2 reads SYDVKM. The CDR3 covers 15 residues.